Sequencing of this T cell receptor (beta chain) was carried out in a study of spatial heterogeneity in lung cancer. Study-level findings and limits: The study found that expanded intratumoral alpha and beta TCR counts tracked tumor mutation counts. Counts for ubiquitous and regional expanded TCRs went along with ubiquitous and regional nonsynonymous mutations, respectively.

Note on this clonotype: What it recognizes is unknown. Since it is a stray read in a library aimed at alpha chains, this beta chain has a size that is not meaningful.

V gave up 3 bases and J gave up 8 bases, with 8 bases separating them. This CDR3 is 13 amino acids long. The germline V gene has CDR1 MGHDK and CDR2 SYGVNS. Time point indicated: sample taken at primary tumor resection. Donation came from approximately 69 patients with untreated early-stage non-small cell lung cancer. Whole RNA obtained from tumor, nontumor lung or frozen PBMC underwent sequencing without sorting. Single TCR cDNA molecules each had their own unique molecular identifier. One entry per CDR3 protein results from TCRdb running MiXCR on the 5' RACE reads. Of some 7,900 distinct CDR3 sequences listed, roughly 7% were seen once; the top ten hold 18%.

The sequence was collected from a female donor with early-stage non-small cell lung cancer. The rearrangement uses TRBV25-1 and TRBJ1-6; D gene ambiguous. This specimen consisted of lung tumor tissue, obtained at surgery. Here the CDR3 reads CASSDVQYSPLHF. In DNA form, the CDR3 reads TGTGCCAGCAGTGACGTTCAGTATTCACCCCTCCACTTT.